This T cell receptor (beta chain) was sequenced for a study of blood T cell repertoires in COVID-19. As originally analysed: Cell counts per sample came from amplifying reference gene primers. Assay: immunoSEQ multiplex PCR; the TCRdb copy retains only in-frame clones and omits some. The DNA was the basis for D and trimming; V, J and clone size are from that table. Of about 120,000 clones detected, 85% to 90% appear once; the ten largest clones hold roughly 3.9%. V was shortened by 4 bases and J by 0 bases, with 12 bases between the two germline ends. This CDR3 region has 16 residues. The V gene's germline CDR1 is KGHDR and CDR2 SFDVKD.

Sequencing input: peripheral blood. This receptor was identified in a man in his sixties with acute or convalescent COVID-19. The chain carries TRBV24-1 and TRBJ2-1, with a weak D call TRBD1 (5 bases). This chain's CDR3 is CATSDQQASSYNEQFF. CDR3 coding DNA: TGTGCCACCAGTGACCAACAGGCTAGCTCCTACAATGAGCAGTTCTTC.